In this sample, the clone carrying this T cell receptor beta chain turned up many times. The record originates from a study of T and B cells in COVID-19 patients. BIOMED2 TRB-A/B primer pools were used in multiplex TRB PCR. TCRdb re-called the multiplex PCR reads through MiXCR, storing one row per CDR3 protein. Among 20,000 or so distinct CDR3 sequences, 25% to 30% were seen once, and the ten largest hold under 3.5%. Each TRB amplification used roughly 240-550 ng of genomic DNA from blood. The source of this sequence is a human donor who had recovered from COVID-19. Material: blood.

The CDR3 DNA sequence: TGTGCCAGCAGCTTCGCGGAGGGCGAGCAGTACTTC. Protein: CASSFAEGEQYF. This chain connects TRBV5-5 to TRBJ2-7; D perhaps matches TRBD2 (6 bases). Germline CDR1 and CDR2: SGHKS and YYEKEE (reference sequence). Trimming pared 2 bases from V and 6 bases from J, leaving 9 bases between. The CDR3 is made up of 12 amino acids.